Below are 32 T cell receptor beta chains sequenced from a single sample in a study of blood T cells in healthy people across ages. Alongside a J-beta primer mix, a sample-barcoded 5' primer served in a second PCR lasting roughly 7 to 12 cycles. TCRdb recomputed calls from the 5' RACE reads with MiXCR, one row per CDR3 protein. This sample yields around 2 million distinct CDR3 sequences, of which about 39% are seen a single time; about 21% belongs to the top ten. Sequencing was done on a sample of blood. The origin of the receptors is a human donor in good health.

J is TRBJ2-1 and V is TRBV28; D is undetermined. V lost 6 bases, J lost 7 bases, and 13 bases lay in between. The CDR3 loop spans 13 amino acids. Germline V gives CDR1 MDHEN, CDR2 SYDVKM. The CDR3 here is CASSPTSHNEQFF. The CDR3 DNA is TGTGCCAGCAGCCCCACTTCTCATAATGAGCAGTTCTTC.

The chain carries TRBV5-1 and TRBJ2-1; 9 nucleotides agree with TRBD2. V trimming: 0 bases; J trimming: 4 bases; junction bases outside the gene matches: 14. CDR1 is SGHRS, CDR2 YFSETQ, per germline. The CDR3 is 19 amino acids. CDR3: CASSLVGAGGPVFYNEQFF. DNA for the CDR3: TGCGCCAGCAGCTTGGTTGGTGCGGGGGGGCCCGTGTTTTACAATGAGCAGTTCTTC.

There are many counts of this clonotype. Compared with germline, one end of the junction differs, possibly owing to a read error. This chain uses TRBV5-6 with TRBJ2-7, with D maybe TRBD2 (5 bases). The CDR3 is 13 residues long. CDR1 and CDR2 from the germline V gene are SGHDT and YYEEEE. As DNA, the CDR3 is TGTGCCAGCAGTTTGGACCCTGAGGGCGAGCAGTACTTC. Its protein is CASSLDPEGEQYF.

This clonotype showed up just a few times. CDR3 nucleotide sequence: TGCAGCGTTGTTTGGAGGGATTATGGCTACACCTTC. This gives the protein CSVVWRDYGYTF. The V call is TRBV29-1, the J call TRBJ1-2; D call uncertain. The germline gives CDR1 SQVTM, CDR2 ANQGSEA. The CDR3 covers 12 residues. Trimming pared 4 bases from V and 5 bases from J, leaving 11 bases between.

This clonotype was observed a handful of times. The chain joins TRBV20-1 to TRBJ2-3; D unresolved. The ends were cut back, 0 bases at V and 2 bases at J, with 9 bases in the middle. The CDR3 is made up of 14 amino acids. Germline CDR1 and CDR2: DFQATT and SNEGSKA (reference sequence). CDR3 protein: CSARDEVITDTQYF. In nucleotides, the CDR3 is TGCAGTGCTAGAGATGAGGTGATCACAGATACGCAGTATTTT.

The V gene is TRBV6-2 or TRBV6-3, the J gene TRBJ2-1; no firm D call. CDR3 length equals 13 residues. In germline, CDR1 is MNHEY, CDR2 SVGEGT. V was pared by 5 bases and J by 10 bases, with 15 bases between. CDR3 in amino acids: CASSDRRAGEQFF. The CDR3 DNA reads as TGTGCCAGCAGTGATCGGAGAGCAGGAGAGCAGTTCTTC.

The chain links TRBV6-6 to TRBJ1-5; no definite D call. V was shortened by 6 bases and J by 7 bases, with 16 bases between the two germline ends. Germline assignment: CDR1 MNHNY and CDR2 SVGAGI (reference sequence). The CDR3 consists of 14 residues. The CDR3 region is CASRQTPFWQPQHF. The DNA for the CDR3 is TGTGCCAGCAGGCAAACTCCTTTCTGGCAGCCCCAGCATTTT.

The chain links TRBV7-2 to TRBJ2-5; 7 bases fit TRBD2. The junction had 10 bases not matched to a gene; V was cut back by 1 base and J by 5 bases. CDR3 length equals 16 residues. The germline V gene encodes CDR1 SGHTA and CDR2 FQGNSA. This CDR3 reads CASSLVVGGPRETQYF. The CDR3 coding sequence is TGTGCCAGCAGCTTAGTTGTGGGAGGGCCCCGGGAGACCCAGTACTTC.

V usage is TRBV9 and J usage is TRBJ2-3, with D perhaps TRBD1 (5 bases). The V end was cut by 0 bases, the J end by 8 bases, with 16 bases between. The CDR3 has 15 amino acids. Germline CDR1 reads SGDLS; CDR2 reads YYNGEE. The CDR3: CASSVEGLLGATQYF. Written as DNA, the CDR3 is TGTGCCAGCAGCGTAGAGGGTCTCCTTGGGGCTACGCAGTATTTT.

The sample holds a few counts of this clonotype. The V gene is TRBV4-2, the J gene TRBJ1-4; 7 nucleotides agree with TRBD1. The CDR3 consists of 15 residues. Germline CDR1 reads LGHNA; CDR2 reads YNFKEQ. With V trimmed by 1 base and J by 4 bases, 3 bases remained unmatched. The CDR3 DNA is TGTGCCAGCAGCCAAGTGGGGACAGATAATGAAAAACTGTTTTTT. Translation: CASSQVGTDNEKLFF.

The chain couples TRBV5-1 to TRBJ1-4, with 9 bases fitting TRBD1. Germline V gives CDR1 SGHRS, CDR2 YFSETQ. J gave up 2 bases and V 0 bases, and 14 bases lay outside the gene matches. The CDR3 loop spans 20 amino acids. The CDR3 region has the DNA TGCGCCAGCAGCTTGGATAACCAGAGGGGGACAGGGACGACTAATGAAAAACTGTTTTTT. Translating gives CASSLDNQRGTGTTNEKLFF.

V is TRBV6-2 or TRBV6-3 and J is TRBJ2-1; TRBD2 matches 9 bases. V shed 2 bases and J 8 bases; nucleotides not matched to a gene: 7. Germline V gene lookup returns CDR1 MNHEY and CDR2 SVGEGT. The CDR3 covers 15 residues. The CDR3 loop is CASSYVAGGPDEQFF. CDR3 nucleotide sequence: TGTGCCAGCAGTTACGTTGCGGGGGGGCCGGATGAGCAGTTCTTC.

In its sample, this clonotype was seen many times. The V and J genes are TRBV20-1 and TRBJ2-5, with D possibly matching TRBD2 (6 bases). CDR3 length: 14 residues. Looked up from germline, CDR1 is DFQATT and CDR2 is SNEGSKA (reference sequence). V lost 2 bases, J lost 2 bases, and 12 bases lay in between. CDR3 loop: CSARLGLQQETQYF. In DNA, the CDR3 is TGCAGTGCTAGATTGGGACTGCAACAAGAGACCCAGTACTTC.

The chain joins TRBV9 to TRBJ2-7, with D possibly being TRBD1 (5 bases). Trimming pared 3 bases from V and 2 bases from J, leaving 12 bases between. Germline V gene data show CDR1 as SGDLS and CDR2 as YYNGEE. The CDR3 spans 14 residues. CDR3 DNA sequence: TGTGCCAGCAGCGGTGATGGGGCGACCTACGAGCAGTACTTC. Translated, it gives CASSGDGATYEQYF.

V gene TRBV20-1 combines with J gene TRBJ1-6, with TRBD1 as a possible D gene (5 bases). The CDR3 totals 17 residues. The germline V gene has CDR1 DFQATT and CDR2 SNEGSKA (reference sequence). Trimming removed 0 bases from V and 4 bases from J, with 16 bases in between. This chain's CDR3 is CSARDKTSTVYNSPLHF. The CDR3 DNA reads TGCAGTGCTAGAGACAAAACCTCGACAGTATATAATTCACCCCTCCACTTT.

V is TRBV20-1 and J is TRBJ1-1, with 9 bases matching TRBD1. J was trimmed by 5 bases and V by 4 bases; bases with no gene match: 8. The CDR3 covers 14 residues. Germline CDR1 DFQATT, CDR2 SNEGSKA (reference sequence). CDR3 sequence reads: CSATLGQGVTEAFF. Written as DNA, the CDR3 is TGCAGTGCTACACTGGGACAGGGTGTGACTGAAGCTTTCTTT.

The chain carries TRBV4-1 and TRBJ2-7; 8 nucleotides align to TRBD1. CDR3 length: 16 amino acids. J lost 4 bases, V lost 1 base, and 9 bases had no gene match. The germline V gene has CDR1 MGHRA and CDR2 YSYEKL. The CDR3 DNA reads as TGCGCCAGCAGCCAAGGGCCCCTCGGGACAGGATACGAGCAGTACTTC. Amino acid sequence: CASSQGPLGTGYEQYF.

In its sample, this clonotype was seen a few times. CDR3 nucleotides: TGTGCCACCAGTGAACATCCGGGACAGGGGATCGATGAGCAGTTCTTC. Its translation is CATSEHPGQGIDEQFF. The chain combines TRBV24-1 with TRBJ2-1; 10 nucleotides line up with TRBD1. Per the germline V gene, CDR1 is KGHDR and CDR2 is SFDVKD. The CDR3 has 16 residues. Trimming at V came to 4 bases and at J to 8 bases, leaving 10 bases not matched to a gene.

This clonotype appeared a single time. The chain carries TRBV2 and TRBJ2-7; 7 nucleotides agree with TRBD1. CDR1 and CDR2 (germline): SNHLY, FYNNEI. This CDR3 has 13 residues. J gave up 5 bases and V 6 bases, and 7 bases lay outside the gene matches. CDR3 coding DNA: TGTGCCAGCAGACCTGACAGGGCGAACGAGCAGTACTTC. Translation: CASRPDRANEQYF. The whole variable domain, filled in from reference TRBV2 and TRBJ2-7, reads EPEVTQTPSHQVTQMGQEVILRCVPISNHLYFYWYRQILGQKVEFLVSFYNNEISEKSEIFDDQFSVERPDGSNFTLKIRSTKLEDSAMYFCASRPDRANEQYFGPGTRLTVT.

This clonotype was detected only a few times. The chain couples TRBV24-1 to TRBJ2-3; 9 bases line up with TRBD2. Germline lookup yields CDR1 KGHDR and CDR2 SFDVKD. V lost 3 bases, J lost 3 bases, and 3 bases stayed unmatched. This CDR3 spans 15 amino acids. The CDR3 reads CATSDVAGGTDTQYF. Written as DNA, the CDR3 is TGTGCCACCAGTGATGTGGCGGGAGGGACAGATACGCAGTATTTT.

This clonotype was observed a few times. The V and J genes are TRBV6-6 and TRBJ1-2; TRBD1 matches at 12 bases. Germline lookup yields CDR1 MNHNY and CDR2 SVGAGI (reference sequence). The CDR3 spans 13 residues. The ends lost 9 bases at V and 7 bases at J; junction bases unmatched: 6. CDR3 sequence (DNA): TGTGCCAGTGGGACAGGGGGCGAGTTTGGCTACACCTTC. It encodes CASGTGGEFGYTF.

This clonotype was seen a few times. CDR3 nucleotides: TGTGCCAGCAGTTTAGCGTTGTGGGGCGAGCCCCAGCATTTT. Amino acid sequence: CASSLALWGEPQHF. The rearrangement uses TRBV12-3 or TRBV12-4 and TRBJ1-5; tentatively, D is TRBD1 (5 bases). V was shortened by 0 bases and J by 8 bases, with 11 bases between the two germline ends. CDR3 size: 14 residues.

This rearrangement joins TRBV7-3 to TRBJ2-2; 10 nucleotides agree with TRBD2. Per the germline V gene, CDR1 is SGHTA and CDR2 is FQGTGA. V trimming: 0 bases; J trimming: 3 bases; junction bases outside the gene matches: 4. The CDR3 covers 17 residues. In DNA form, the CDR3 reads TGTGCCAGCAGCTTAACGTCTAGCGGGGGCCACACCGGGGAGCTGTTTTTT. Translating it yields CASSLTSSGGHTGELFF.

The rearrangement uses TRBV7-9 and TRBJ1-1, with TRBD1 matching over 9 bases. The CDR3 length is 18 residues. J gave up 0 bases and V 2 bases, and 10 bases lay outside the gene matches. From germline, CDR1 is SEHNR and CDR2 FQNEAQ (reference sequence). CDR3: CASSLRSGRQGVNTEAFF. DNA for the CDR3: TGTGCCAGCAGCTTAAGGAGCGGCCGACAGGGGGTGAACACTGAAGCTTTCTTT.

This clonotype was detected a few times. Germline and junction disagree at one end, which may indicate a read error. The J gene is TRBJ2-7, the V gene TRBV7-7; perhaps D is TRBD1 or TRBD2 (5 bases each). The CDR3 runs 13 residues. Germline assignment: CDR1 SSHAT and CDR2 FNYEAQ (reference sequence). CDR3 amino acids: CASSAGATYEQYF. DNA for the CDR3: TGTGCTAGCAGCGCCGGGGCCACCTACGAGCAGTACTTC.

The chain couples TRBV2 to TRBJ2-7, with D perhaps TRBD2 (5 bases). Deletions cut 1 base from V and 3 bases from J, with 7 bases between. CDR1 SNHLY and CDR2 FYNNEI come from the germline V gene. CDR3 size: 13 residues. CDR3 bases: TGTGCCAGCAGTGAAGGAGAGGGCTACGAGCAGTACTTC. This gives the protein CASSEGEGYEQYF.

In regard to this clonotype: A read error may explain this, as a much larger clone is one base away. This chain uses TRBV6-2 or TRBV6-3 with TRBJ2-7; D is unclear. V was pared by 5 bases and J by 2 bases, with 4 bases between. The CDR3 runs 11 residues. Germline assignment: CDR1 MNHEY and CDR2 SVGEGT. In DNA, the CDR3 is TGTGCCAGCAGTGAACCCTACGAGCAGTACTTC. Amino acids: CASSEPYEQYF.

The rearrangement joins TRBV12-5 to TRBJ2-1; 14 bases are shared with TRBD2. J gave up 4 bases and V 2 bases, and 4 bases lay outside the gene matches. There are 17 residues in the CDR3. The V gene's germline CDR1 is LGHNT and CDR2 FRNRAP. CDR3 DNA: TGTGCTAGTGGTTTGCCGGGACTAGCGGGGGTATACAATGAGCAGTTCTTC. Translation gives CASGLPGLAGVYNEQFF.

This chain uses TRBV12-3 or TRBV12-4 with TRBJ1-6; D not resolved. CDR3 length: 16 residues. With 4 bases removed from V and 0 bases from J, the gap between germline ends came to 10 bases. In nucleotides, the CDR3 is TGTGCCAGCAGTTCCCAGCGGAGCTCCTATAATTCACCCCTCCACTTT. It yields the protein CASSSQRSSYNSPLHF.

The chain is built from TRBV2 and TRBJ2-1, with 7 positions matching TRBD1. The CDR3 has 16 amino acids. Looked up from germline, CDR1 is SNHLY and CDR2 is FYNNEI. J was trimmed by 8 bases and V by 4 bases; bases with no gene match: 14. The CDR3 loop reads CASSGWITTGVHEQFF. The CDR3 DNA reads TGTGCCAGCAGTGGATGGATCACTACAGGGGTGCATGAGCAGTTCTTC.

The chain has TRBV4-2 and TRBJ1-1; no firm D call. V was clipped by 0 bases and J by 1 base, with 9 bases between them. The CDR3 has 15 residues. Germline values: CDR1 LGHNA, CDR2 YNFKEQ. Here the CDR3 reads CASSQEAQRNTEAFF. For the CDR3, the DNA is TGTGCCAGCAGCCAAGAGGCACAGAGGAACACTGAAGCTTTCTTT.

This chain connects TRBV29-1 to TRBJ2-1; D gene ambiguous. This CDR3 comprises 16 residues. Per the germline V gene, CDR1 is SQVTM and CDR2 is ANQGSEA. Trimming shortened V by 5 bases and J by 3 bases, and 20 bases separated the two germline ends. The CDR3 DNA reads TGCAGCGTTCGTCGCGTCCGACAAGATCTCTACAATGAGCAGTTCTTC. This gives the protein CSVRRVRQDLYNEQFF.